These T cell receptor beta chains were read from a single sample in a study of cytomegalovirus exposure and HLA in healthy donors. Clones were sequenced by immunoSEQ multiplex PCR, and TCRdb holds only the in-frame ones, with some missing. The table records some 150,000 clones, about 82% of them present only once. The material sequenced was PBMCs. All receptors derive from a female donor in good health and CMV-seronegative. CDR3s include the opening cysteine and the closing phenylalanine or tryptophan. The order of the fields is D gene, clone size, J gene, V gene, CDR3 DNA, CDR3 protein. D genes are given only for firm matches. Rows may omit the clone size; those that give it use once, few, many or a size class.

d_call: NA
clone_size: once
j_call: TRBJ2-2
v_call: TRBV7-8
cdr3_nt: TGTGCCAGCAGCTCCCAGCAGGGGATGATGCTGTTTTTT
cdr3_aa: CASSSQQGMMLFF

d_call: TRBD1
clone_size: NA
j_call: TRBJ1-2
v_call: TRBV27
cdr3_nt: TGTGCCAGCACCGGGACAGGGGTGGCTGGCTACACCTTC
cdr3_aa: CASTGTGVAGYTF

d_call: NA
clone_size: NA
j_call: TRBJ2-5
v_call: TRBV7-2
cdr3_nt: TGTGCCAGCAGCTCCTCTCCGTACCAAGAGACCCAGTACTTC
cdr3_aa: CASSSSPYQETQYF

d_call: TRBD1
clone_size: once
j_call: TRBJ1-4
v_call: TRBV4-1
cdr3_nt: TGCGCCAGCAGCCAAGTTGGGACAGGATCGAGTGAAAAACTGTTTTTT
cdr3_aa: CASSQVGTGSSEKLFF

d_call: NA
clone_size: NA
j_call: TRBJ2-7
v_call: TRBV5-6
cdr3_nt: TGTGCCAGCAGCCGCTCCTACGAGCAGTACTTC
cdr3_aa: CASSRSYEQYF

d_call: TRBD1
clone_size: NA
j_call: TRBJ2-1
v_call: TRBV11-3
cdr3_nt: TGTGCCAGCAGCCTAACCGGGACAGTTCAATACAATGAGCAGTTCTTC
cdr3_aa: CASSLTGTVQYNEQFF

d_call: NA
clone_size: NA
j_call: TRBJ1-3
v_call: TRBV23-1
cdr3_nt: TGCGCCAGCAGTCAATTCATCGCCGAAATAGCGATCTCTGGAAACACCATATATTTT
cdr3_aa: CASSQFIAEIAISGNTIYF

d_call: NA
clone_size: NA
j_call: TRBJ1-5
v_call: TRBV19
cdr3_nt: TGTGCCAGTAGTATGAGCTATAGCAATCAGCCCCAGCATTTT
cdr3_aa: CASSMSYSNQPQHF

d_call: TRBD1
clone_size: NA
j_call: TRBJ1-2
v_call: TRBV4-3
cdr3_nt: TGCGCCAGCAGCCAAGATAGAAGGACAGGGAACGGCTACACCTTC
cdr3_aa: CASSQDRRTGNGYTF

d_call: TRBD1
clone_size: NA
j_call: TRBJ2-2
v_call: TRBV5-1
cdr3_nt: TGCGCCAGCAGCTCTCAGCCGGACAGGGGGCGCAGGGAGACCGGGGAGCTGTTTTTT
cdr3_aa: CASSSQPDRGRRETGELFF

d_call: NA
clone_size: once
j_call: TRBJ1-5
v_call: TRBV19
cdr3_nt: TGTGCCAGTGCGGAACAGGGCTATCAGCCCCAGCATTTT
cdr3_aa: CASAEQGYQPQHF

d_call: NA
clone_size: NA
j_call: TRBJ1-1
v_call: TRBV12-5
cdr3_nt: TGTGCTAGTGGACGGGAGAGAAGCGCTGAAGCTTTCTTT
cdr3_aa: CASGRERSAEAFF

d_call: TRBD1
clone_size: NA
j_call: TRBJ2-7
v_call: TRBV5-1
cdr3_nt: TGCGCCAGCAGTTTGGACAGGTCGGCCGAGCAGTACTTC
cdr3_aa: CASSLDRSAEQYF

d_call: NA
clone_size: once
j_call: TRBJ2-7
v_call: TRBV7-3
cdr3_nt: TGTGCCACCCAGGACGAGCAGTACTTC
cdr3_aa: CATQDEQYF

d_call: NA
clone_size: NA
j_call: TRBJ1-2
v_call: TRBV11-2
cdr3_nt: TGTGCCAGCAGCTTAGATCAGGGACTCGTCTACACCTTC
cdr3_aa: CASSLDQGLVYTF

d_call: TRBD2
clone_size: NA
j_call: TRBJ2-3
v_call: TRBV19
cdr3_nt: TGTGCCAGCAAGTCTAGCGGGAGGGCCATAGATACGCAGTATTTT
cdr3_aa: CASKSSGRAIDTQYF

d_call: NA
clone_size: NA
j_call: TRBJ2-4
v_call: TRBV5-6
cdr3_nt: TGTGCCAGCAGCTCTCCACAAATAAACAGTCAGTACTTC
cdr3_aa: CASSSPQINSQYF

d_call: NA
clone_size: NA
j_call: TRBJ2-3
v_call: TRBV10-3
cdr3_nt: TGTGCCATCAGAGACCCGGGACAACCGACAATCACAGATACGCAGTATTTT
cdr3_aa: CAIRDPGQPTITDTQYF

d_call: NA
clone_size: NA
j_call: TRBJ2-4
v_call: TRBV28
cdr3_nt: TGTGCCAGCAGTTTAAGGGGGACGGCCCCCAAAAACATTCAGTACTTC
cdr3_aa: CASSLRGTAPKNIQYF

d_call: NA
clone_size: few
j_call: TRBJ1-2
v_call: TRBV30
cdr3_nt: TGTGCCTCCCCAAGGTGGCAGGGGAAGTCTGGCTACACCTTC
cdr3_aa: CASPRWQGKSGYTF

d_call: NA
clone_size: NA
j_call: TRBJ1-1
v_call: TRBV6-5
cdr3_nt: TGTGCCACTACGGTGAACACTGAAGCTTTCTTT
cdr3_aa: CATTVNTEAFF

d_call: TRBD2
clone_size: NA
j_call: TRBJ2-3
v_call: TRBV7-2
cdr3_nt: TGTGCCAGCAGCTTGGGACTAGCGAAAAGCACAGATACGCAGTATTTT
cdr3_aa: CASSLGLAKSTDTQYF

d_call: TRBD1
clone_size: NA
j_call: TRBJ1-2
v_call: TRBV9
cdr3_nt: TGTGCCAGCAGCGCCACACCGGGACAGCGTTATGGCTACACCTTC
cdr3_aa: CASSATPGQRYGYTF

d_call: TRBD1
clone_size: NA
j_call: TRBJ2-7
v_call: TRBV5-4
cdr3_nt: TGTGCCAGCAGCTTCCCGGGACAGGGGGCGTATGAGCAGTACTTC
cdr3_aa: CASSFPGQGAYEQYF

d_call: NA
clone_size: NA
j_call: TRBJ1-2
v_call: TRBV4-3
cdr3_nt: TGCGCCAGCAGCCAAGGAGGGGGGGGCGAGGGCTATGGCTACACCTTC
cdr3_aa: CASSQGGGGEGYGYTF

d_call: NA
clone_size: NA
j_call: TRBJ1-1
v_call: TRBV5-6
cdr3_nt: TGTGCCAGCAGAGGGGTGTTGGACACTGAAGCTTTCTTT
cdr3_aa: CASRGVLDTEAFF

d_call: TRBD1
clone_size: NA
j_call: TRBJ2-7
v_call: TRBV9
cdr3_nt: TGTGCCAGCAGCCTAAGGGACAGGGGATCCTACGAGCAGTACTTC
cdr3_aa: CASSLRDRGSYEQYF

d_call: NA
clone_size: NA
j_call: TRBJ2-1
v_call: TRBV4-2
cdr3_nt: TGTGCCAGCAGCCAAGAACGAACTAGTTCTTCCTACAATGAGCAGTTCTTC
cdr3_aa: CASSQERTSSSYNEQFF

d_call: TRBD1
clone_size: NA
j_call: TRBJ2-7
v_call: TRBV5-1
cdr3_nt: TGCGCCAGCGGCCCCGGTTGGGGACAGCACTACGAGCAGTACTTC
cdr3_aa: CASGPGWGQHYEQYF

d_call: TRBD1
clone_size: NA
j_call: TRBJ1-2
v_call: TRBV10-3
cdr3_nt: TGTGCCGTACCGGGACAGGGGAATGGCTACACCTTC
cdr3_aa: CAVPGQGNGYTF

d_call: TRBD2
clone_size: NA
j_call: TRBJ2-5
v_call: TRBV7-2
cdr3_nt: TGTGCCAGCAGCTTAGTACGGGGCGGGGGCCAAGAGACCCAGTACTTC
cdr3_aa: CASSLVRGGGQETQYF

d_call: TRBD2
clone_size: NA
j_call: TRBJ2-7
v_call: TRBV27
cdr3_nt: TGTGCCAGCAGTTTATCGCGGGGGGCCGGGTACGAGCAGTACTTC
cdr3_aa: CASSLSRGAGYEQYF

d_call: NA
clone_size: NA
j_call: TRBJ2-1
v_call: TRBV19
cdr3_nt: TGTGCCAGTAGTATCGCCGGCGCAGCGTACAATGAGCAGTTCTTC
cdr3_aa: CASSIAGAAYNEQFF

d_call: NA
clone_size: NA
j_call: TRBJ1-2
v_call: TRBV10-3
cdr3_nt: TGTGCCATCAGTGAGGCAGGGACTAACTATGGCTACACCTTC
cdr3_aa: CAISEAGTNYGYTF

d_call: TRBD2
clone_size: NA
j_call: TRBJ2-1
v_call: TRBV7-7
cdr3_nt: TGTGCCAGCAGCCCGACTGATACCGGGAGGGCCGCGAATGAGCAGTTCTTC
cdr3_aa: CASSPTDTGRAANEQFF

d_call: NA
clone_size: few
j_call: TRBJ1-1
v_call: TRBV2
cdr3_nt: TGTGCCAGCAGTGAAGGCCTGGCTCGACTACAAACTGAAGCTTTCTTT
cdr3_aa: CASSEGLARLQTEAFF

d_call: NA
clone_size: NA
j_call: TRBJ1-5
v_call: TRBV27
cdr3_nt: TGTGCCAGCGGAGGCGGCAATCTCAATCAGCCCCAGCATTTT
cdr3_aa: CASGGGNLNQPQHF

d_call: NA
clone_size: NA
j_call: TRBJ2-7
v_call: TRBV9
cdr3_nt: TGTGCCAGCAGCCTATCTACTAGCTCCCTCGGCGAGCAGTACTTC
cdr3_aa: CASSLSTSSLGEQYF

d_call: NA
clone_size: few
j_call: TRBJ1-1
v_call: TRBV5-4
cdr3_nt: TGTGCCAGCAGCCGAGAAGGGAGTCTTGAAGCTTTCTTT
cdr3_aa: CASSREGSLEAFF

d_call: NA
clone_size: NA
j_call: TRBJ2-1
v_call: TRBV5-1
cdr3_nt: TGCGCCAGCAGCTTGGGGCAGGGGTACTACAATGAGCAGTTCTTC
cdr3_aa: CASSLGQGYYNEQFF

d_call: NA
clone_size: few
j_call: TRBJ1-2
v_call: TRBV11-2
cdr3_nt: TGTGCCAGCAGCTTAGACGGTAACTATGGCTACACCTTC
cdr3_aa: CASSLDGNYGYTF

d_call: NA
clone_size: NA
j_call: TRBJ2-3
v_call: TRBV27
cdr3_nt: TGTGCCAGCAGGGGGAGTAGTACAGATACGCAGTATTTT
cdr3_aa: CASRGSSTDTQYF

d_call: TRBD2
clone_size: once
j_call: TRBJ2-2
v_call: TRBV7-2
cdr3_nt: TGTGCCAGCAGTTTAAGACTAGCGGGGACGAACACCGGGGAGCTGTTTTTT
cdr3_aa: CASSLRLAGTNTGELFF

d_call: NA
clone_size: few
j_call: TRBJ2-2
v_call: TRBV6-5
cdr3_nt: TGTGCCAGCAGGGGGGGTCCCCCCGGGGAGCTGTTTTTT
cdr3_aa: CASRGGPPGELFF

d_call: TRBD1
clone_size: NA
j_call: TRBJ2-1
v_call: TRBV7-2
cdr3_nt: TGTGCCAGCAGCTTAGACAGGGGGCCTCACAATGAGCAGTTCTTC
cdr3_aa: CASSLDRGPHNEQFF

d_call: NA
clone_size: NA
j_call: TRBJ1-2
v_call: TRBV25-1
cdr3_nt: TGTGCCAGCAGTGCGCCAGGGCTGTTGAAGGTTGGCTACACCTTC
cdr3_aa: CASSAPGLLKVGYTF

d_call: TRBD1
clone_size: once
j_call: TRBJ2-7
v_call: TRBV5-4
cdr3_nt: TGTGCCAGCAGCGGCCGCGACAGGGGATCCTACGAGCAGTACTTC
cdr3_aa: CASSGRDRGSYEQYF

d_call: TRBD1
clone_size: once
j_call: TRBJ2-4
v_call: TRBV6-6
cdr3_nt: TGTGCCAGCAGGACGGGACAGGGGGAAGGTTACATTCAGTACTTC
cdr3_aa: CASRTGQGEGYIQYF

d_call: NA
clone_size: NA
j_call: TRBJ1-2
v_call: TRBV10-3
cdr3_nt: TGTGCCATCAGTGAACAGGGATCTAACTATGGCTACACCTTC
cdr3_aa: CAISEQGSNYGYTF

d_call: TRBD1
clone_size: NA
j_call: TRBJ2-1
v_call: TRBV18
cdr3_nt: TGTGCCAGCTCACTGGACAGGGTTAGTGAGCAGTTCTTC
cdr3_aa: CASSLDRVSEQFF

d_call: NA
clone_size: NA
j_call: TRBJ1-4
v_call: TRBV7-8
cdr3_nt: TGTGCCAGCAGCACGTCGCGGTGGACTAATGAAAAACTGTTTTTT
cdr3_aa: CASSTSRWTNEKLFF

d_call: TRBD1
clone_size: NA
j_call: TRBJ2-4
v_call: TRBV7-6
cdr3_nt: TGTGCCAGCAGCTCAAGACAGGGCACCAAAAACATTCAGTACTTC
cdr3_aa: CASSSRQGTKNIQYF

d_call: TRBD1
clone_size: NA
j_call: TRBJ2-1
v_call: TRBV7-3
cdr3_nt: TGTGCCAGCAGAACGACGGGACAGGGGTGGAGTGAGCAGTTCTTC
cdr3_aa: CASRTTGQGWSEQFF

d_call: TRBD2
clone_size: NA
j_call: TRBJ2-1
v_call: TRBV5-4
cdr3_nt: TGTGCCAGCAGCGCCAGCGGGGGGAGGAATGAGCAGTTCTTC
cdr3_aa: CASSASGGRNEQFF

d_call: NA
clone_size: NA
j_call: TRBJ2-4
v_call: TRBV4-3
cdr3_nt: TGCGCCAGCAGCCAAGAGTTGAGAAACATTCAGTACTTC
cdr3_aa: CASSQELRNIQYF

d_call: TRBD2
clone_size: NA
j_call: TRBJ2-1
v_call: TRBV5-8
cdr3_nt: TGTGCCAGCAGCTTCGGGACTAGCGGGGTATACAATGAGCAGTTCTTC
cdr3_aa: CASSFGTSGVYNEQFF

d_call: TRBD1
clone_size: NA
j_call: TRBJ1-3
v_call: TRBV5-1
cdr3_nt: TGCGCCAGCAGCGAGGGACAGCAATCCTCTGGAAACACCATATATTTT
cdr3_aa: CASSEGQQSSGNTIYF